This T cell receptor (beta chain) was captured by sequencing in a study of blood T cell repertoires in COVID-19. Study in general: Some COVID-19 samples were acute and others convalescent; all came from the United States, Italy and Spain. Sources were T cells, B-cell-depleted T cells, or PBMCs; the material itself was cDNA or gDNA.

Original processing notes: Using reference gene primer amplification, nucleated cell counts were estimated. The repertoire was sequenced with immunoSEQ multiplex PCR; TCRdb's copy has only in-frame clones and lacks some. For V, J and clone size, that table is used; D and trimming come from the DNA. The sample has about 170,000 clones, 80% to 85% seen once. Looked up from germline, CDR1 is SEHNR and CDR2 is FQNEAQ (reference sequence). This CDR3 spans 15 amino acids. Trimming took 4 bases from V and 3 from J; bases not matched to a gene: 6. This TCR was recovered from a man between 65 and 85 years old with active or convalescent COVID-19. The chain combines TRBV7-9 with TRBJ1-2; 9 bases match TRBD1. The sequenced sample was peripheral blood. This chain's CDR3 is CASSSLDRGDYGYTF. The CDR3 nucleotides read TGTGCCAGCAGCTCCTTGGACAGGGGTGACTATGGCTACACCTTC.